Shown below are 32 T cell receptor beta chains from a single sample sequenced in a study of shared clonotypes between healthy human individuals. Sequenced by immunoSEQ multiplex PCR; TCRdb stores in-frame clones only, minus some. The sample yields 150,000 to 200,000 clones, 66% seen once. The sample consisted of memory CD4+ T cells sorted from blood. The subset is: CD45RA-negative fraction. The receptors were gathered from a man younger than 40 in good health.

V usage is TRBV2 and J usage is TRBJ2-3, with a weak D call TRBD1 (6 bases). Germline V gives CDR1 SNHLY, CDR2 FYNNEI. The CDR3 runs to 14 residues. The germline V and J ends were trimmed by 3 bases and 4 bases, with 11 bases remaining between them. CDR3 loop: CASSDYRAADTQYF. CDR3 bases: TGTGCCAGCAGTGATTACAGGGCCGCAGATACGCAGTATTTT. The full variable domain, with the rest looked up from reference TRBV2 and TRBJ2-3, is EPEVTQTPSHQVTQMGQEVILRCVPISNHLYFYWYRQILGQKVEFLVSFYNNEISEKSEIFDDQFSVERPDGSNFTLKIRSTKLEDSAMYFCASSDYRAADTQYFGPGTRLTVL.

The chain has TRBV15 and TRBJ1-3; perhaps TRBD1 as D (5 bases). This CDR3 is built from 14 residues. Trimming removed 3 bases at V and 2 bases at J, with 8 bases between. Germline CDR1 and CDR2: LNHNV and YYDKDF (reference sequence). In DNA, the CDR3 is TGTGCCACCAGCAGGAGACAGACTGGAAACACCATATATTTT. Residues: CATSRRQTGNTIYF.

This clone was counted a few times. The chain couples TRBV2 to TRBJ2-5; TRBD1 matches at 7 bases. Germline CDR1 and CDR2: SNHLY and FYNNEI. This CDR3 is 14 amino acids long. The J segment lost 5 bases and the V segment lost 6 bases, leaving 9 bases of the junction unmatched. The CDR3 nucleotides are TGTGCCAGCAGAAGGACACAGGGGCAGGAGACCCAGTACTTC. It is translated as CASRRTQGQETQYF. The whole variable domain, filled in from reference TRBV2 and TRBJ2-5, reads EPEVTQTPSHQVTQMGQEVILRCVPISNHLYFYWYRQILGQKVEFLVSFYNNEISEKSEIFDDQFSVERPDGSNFTLKIRSTKLEDSAMYFCASRRTQGQETQYFGPGTRLLVL.

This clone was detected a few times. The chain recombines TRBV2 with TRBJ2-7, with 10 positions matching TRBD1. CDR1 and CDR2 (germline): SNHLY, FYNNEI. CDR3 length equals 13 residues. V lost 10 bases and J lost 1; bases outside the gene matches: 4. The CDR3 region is CAKRDRGSYEQYF. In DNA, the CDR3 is TGTGCCAAGCGGGACAGGGGTTCCTACGAGCAGTACTTC.

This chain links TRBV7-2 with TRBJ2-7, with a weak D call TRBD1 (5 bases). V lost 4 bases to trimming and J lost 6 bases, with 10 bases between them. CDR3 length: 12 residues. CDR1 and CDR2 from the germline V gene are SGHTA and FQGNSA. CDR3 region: CASSSDTTEQYF. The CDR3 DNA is TGTGCCAGCAGCTCGGACACGACCGAGCAGTACTTC.

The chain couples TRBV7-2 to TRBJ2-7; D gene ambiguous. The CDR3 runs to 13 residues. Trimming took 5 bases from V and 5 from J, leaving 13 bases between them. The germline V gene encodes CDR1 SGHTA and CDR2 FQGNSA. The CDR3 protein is CASSTMRRNEQYF. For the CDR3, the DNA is TGTGCCAGCAGCACCATGCGGCGAAACGAGCAGTACTTC.

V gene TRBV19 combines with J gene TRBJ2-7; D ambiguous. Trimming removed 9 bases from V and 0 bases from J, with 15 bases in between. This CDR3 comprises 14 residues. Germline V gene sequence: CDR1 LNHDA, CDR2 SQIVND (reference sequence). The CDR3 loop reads CASSPVPDSYEQYF. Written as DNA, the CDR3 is TGTGCCAGCTCGCCTGTCCCCGACTCCTACGAGCAGTACTTC.

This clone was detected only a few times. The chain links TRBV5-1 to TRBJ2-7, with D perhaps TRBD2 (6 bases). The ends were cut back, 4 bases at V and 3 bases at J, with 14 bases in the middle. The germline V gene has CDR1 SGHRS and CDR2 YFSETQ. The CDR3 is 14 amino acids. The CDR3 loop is CASSPSVTSYEQYF. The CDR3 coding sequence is TGCGCCAGCAGCCCCAGTGTGACTAGCTACGAGCAGTACTTC.

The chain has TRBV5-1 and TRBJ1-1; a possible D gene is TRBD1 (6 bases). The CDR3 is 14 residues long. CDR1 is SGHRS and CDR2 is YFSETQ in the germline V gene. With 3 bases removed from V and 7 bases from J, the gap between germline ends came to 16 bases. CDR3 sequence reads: CASSSTAGQIEAFF. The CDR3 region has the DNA TGCGCCAGCAGCTCCACGGCCGGACAGATTGAAGCTTTCTTT.

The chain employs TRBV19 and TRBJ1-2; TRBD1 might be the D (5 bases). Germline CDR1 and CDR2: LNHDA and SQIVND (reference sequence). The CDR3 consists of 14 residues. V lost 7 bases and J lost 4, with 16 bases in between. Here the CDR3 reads CASNMEGFGYGYTF. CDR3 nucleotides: TGTGCCAGTAATATGGAGGGGTTTGGCTATGGCTACACCTTC.

The DNA of the CDR3 is TGTGCCAGCAGCCGAACAGGGTTCTCCTACGAGCAGTACTTC. It yields the protein CASSRTGFSYEQYF. The chain couples TRBV11-2 to TRBJ2-7; TRBD1 is a possible D gene (6 bases). The CDR3 length is 14 residues. Germline V gene lookup returns CDR1 SGHAT and CDR2 FQNNGV. Deletions cut 5 bases from V and 0 bases from J, with 11 bases between.

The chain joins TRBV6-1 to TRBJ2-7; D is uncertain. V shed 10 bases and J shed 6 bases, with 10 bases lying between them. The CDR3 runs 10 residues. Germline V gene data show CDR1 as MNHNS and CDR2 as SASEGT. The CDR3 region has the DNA TGTGCCACAGCACGCAGCGAGCAGTACTTC. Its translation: CATARSEQYF.

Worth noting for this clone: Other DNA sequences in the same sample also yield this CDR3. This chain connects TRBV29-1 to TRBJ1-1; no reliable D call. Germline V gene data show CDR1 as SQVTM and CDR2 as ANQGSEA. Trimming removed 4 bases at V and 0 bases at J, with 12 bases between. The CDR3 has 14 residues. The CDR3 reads CSVGQLNMNTEAFF. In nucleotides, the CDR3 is TGCAGCGTTGGGCAGCTAAATATGAACACTGAAGCTTTCTTT. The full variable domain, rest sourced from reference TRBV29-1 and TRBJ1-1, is SAVISQKPSRDICQRGTSLTIQCQVDSQVTMMFWYRQQPGQSLTLIATANQGSEATYESGFVIDKFPISRPNLTFSTLTVSNMSPEDSSIYLCSVGQLNMNTEAFFGQGTRLTVV.

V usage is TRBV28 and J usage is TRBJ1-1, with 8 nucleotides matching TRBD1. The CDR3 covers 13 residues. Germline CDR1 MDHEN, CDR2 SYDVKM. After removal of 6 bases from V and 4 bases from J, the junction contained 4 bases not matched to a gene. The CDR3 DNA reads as TGTGCCAGCAGACTTACAGGGGGCACTGAAGCTTTCTTT. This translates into CASRLTGGTEAFF. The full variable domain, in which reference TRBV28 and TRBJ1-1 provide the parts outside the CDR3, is DVKVTQSSRYLVKRTGEKVFLECVQDMDHENMFWYRQDPGLGLRLIYFSYDVKMKEKGDIPEGYSVSREKKERFSLILESASTNQTSMYLCASRLTGGTEAFFGQGTRLTVV.

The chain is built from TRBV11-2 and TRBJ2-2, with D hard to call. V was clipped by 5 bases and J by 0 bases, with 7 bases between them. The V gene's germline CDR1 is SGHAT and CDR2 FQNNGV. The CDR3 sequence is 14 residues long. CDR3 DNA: TGTGCCAGCAGCCCCACTACGAACACCGGGGAGCTGTTTTTT. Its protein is CASSPTTNTGELFF. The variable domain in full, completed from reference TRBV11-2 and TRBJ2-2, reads EAGVAQSPRYKIIEKRQSVAFWCNPISGHATLYWYQQILGQGPKLLIQFQNNGVVDDSQLPKDRFSAERLKGVDSTLKIQPAKLEDSAVYLCASSPTTNTGELFFGEGSRLTVL.

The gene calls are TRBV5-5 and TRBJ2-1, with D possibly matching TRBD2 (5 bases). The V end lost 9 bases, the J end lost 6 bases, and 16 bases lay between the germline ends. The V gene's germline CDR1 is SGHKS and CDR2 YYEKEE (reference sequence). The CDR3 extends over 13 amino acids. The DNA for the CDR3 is TGTGCCACTATGAGCGGTCCTTTCAATGAGCAGTTCTTC. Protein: CATMSGPFNEQFF. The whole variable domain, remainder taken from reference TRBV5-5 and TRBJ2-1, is DAGVTQSPTHLIKTRGQQVTLRCSPISGHKSVSWYQQVLGQGPQFIFQYYEKEERGRGNFPDRFSARQFPNYSSELNVNALLLGDSALYLCATMSGPFNEQFFGPGTRLTVL.

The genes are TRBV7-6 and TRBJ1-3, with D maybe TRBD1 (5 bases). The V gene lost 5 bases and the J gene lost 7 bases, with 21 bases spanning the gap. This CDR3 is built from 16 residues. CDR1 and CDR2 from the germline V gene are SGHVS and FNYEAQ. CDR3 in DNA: TGTGCCAGCAGCCGTAGTCGGACTGATAAGGGGAACACCATATATTTT. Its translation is CASSRSRTDKGNTIYF. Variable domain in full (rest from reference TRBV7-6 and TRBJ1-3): GAGVSQSPRYKVTKRGQDVALRCDPISGHVSLYWYRQALGQGPEFLTYFNYEAQQDKSGLPNDRFSAERPEGSISTLTIQRTEQRDSAMYRCASSRSRTDKGNTIYFGEGSWLTVV.

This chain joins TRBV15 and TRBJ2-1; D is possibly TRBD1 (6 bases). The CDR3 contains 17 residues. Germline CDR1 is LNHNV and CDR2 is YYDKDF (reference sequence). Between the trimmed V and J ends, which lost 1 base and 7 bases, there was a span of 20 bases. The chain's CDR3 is CATSRARTASSGNEQFF. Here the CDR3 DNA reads TGTGCCACCAGCAGAGCCCGGACAGCGAGCTCGGGAAATGAGCAGTTCTTC.

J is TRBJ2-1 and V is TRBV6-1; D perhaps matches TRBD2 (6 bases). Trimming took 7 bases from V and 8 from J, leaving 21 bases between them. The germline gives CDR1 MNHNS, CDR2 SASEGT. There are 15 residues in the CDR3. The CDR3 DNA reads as TGTGCCAGCACTGGCGGGACTGACGATCGGGATGAGCAGTTCTTC. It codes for CASTGGTDDRDEQFF.

The chain's CDR3 is CASSIMDNYEQYF. CDR3 bases: TGTGCCAGCTCAATAATGGACAACTACGAGCAGTACTTC. The chain links TRBV18 to TRBJ2-7, with D perhaps matching TRBD1 (5 bases). In germline, CDR1 is KGHSH, CDR2 LQKENI. The CDR3 runs to 13 residues. The germline V and J ends were trimmed by 5 bases and 3 bases, with 11 bases remaining between them.

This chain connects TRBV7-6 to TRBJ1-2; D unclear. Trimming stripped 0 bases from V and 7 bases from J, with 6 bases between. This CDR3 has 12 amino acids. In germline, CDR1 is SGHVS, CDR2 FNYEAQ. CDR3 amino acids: CASSLATGGYTF. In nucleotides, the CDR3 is TGTGCCAGCAGCTTAGCGACCGGTGGCTACACCTTC.

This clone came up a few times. CDR3 amino acids: CATSRDRGFSNTEAFF. The CDR3 DNA is TGTGCCACCAGCAGAGATCGCGGCTTCTCGAACACTGAAGCTTTCTTT. This sequence joins TRBV15 and TRBJ1-1; D call uncertain. The CDR3 sequence is 16 residues long. Germline V gives CDR1 LNHNV, CDR2 YYDKDF (reference sequence). V was trimmed by 0 bases and J by 1 base, leaving 12 bases between them.

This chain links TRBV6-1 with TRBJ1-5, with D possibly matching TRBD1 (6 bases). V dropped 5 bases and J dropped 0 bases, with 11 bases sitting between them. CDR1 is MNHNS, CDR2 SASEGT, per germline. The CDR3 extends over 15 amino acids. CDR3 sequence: CASSSQGYSNQPQHF. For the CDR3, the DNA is TGTGCCAGCAGTTCACAGGGATATAGCAATCAGCCCCAGCATTTT.

DNA for the CDR3: TGTGCCAGCAGCTCCGACCTGTCCTACGAGCAGTACTTC. Its translation: CASSSDLSYEQYF. The rearrangement joins TRBV5-4 to TRBJ2-7; no reliable D call. Germline V CDR1 and CDR2: SGHNT, YYREEE (reference sequence). Trimming left V 3 bases short and J 1 base short, with 8 bases between. The length of the CDR3 is 13 residues.

CDR3 nucleotides: TGCAGCGTTGAAGAAAGGCACAAACAAGAGACCCAGTACTTC. Encoded protein: CSVEERHKQETQYF. This chain uses TRBV29-1 with TRBJ2-5; D not resolved. Germline V lookup: CDR1 SQVTM, CDR2 ANQGSEA. V gave up 0 bases and J gave up 2 bases, with 10 bases separating them. The CDR3 loop spans 14 amino acids. Drawing the rest from reference TRBV29-1 and TRBJ2-5, the complete variable domain is SAVISQKPSRDICQRGTSLTIQCQVDSQVTMMFWYRQQPGQSLTLIATANQGSEATYESGFVIDKFPISRPNLTFSTLTVSNMSPEDSSIYLCSVEERHKQETQYFGPGTRLLVL.

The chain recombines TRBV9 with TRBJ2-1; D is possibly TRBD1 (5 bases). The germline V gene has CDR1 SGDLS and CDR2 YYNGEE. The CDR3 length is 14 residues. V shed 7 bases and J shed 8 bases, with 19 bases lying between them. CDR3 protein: CASGAGPRTYEQFF. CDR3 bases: TGTGCCAGCGGGGCAGGGCCTAGAACCTATGAGCAGTTCTTC.

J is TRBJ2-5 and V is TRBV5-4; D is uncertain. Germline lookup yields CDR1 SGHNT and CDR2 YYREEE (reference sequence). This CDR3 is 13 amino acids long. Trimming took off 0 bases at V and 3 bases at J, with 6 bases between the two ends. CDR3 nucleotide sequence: TGTGCCAGCAGCTTGGCAGTGAAAGAGACCCAGTACTTC. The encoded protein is CASSLAVKETQYF.

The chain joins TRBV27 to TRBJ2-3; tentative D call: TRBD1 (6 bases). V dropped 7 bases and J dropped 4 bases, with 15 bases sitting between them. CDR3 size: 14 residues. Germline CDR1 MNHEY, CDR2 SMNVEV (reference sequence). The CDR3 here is CASTVWGRSDTQYF. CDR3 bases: TGTGCCAGCACCGTGTGGGGGCGGTCAGATACGCAGTATTTT.

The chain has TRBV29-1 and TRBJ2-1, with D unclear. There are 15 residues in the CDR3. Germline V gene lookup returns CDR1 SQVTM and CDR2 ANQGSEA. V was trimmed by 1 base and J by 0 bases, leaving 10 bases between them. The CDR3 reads CSVEGIPGSYNEQFF. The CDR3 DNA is TGCAGCGTTGAAGGGATTCCCGGCTCCTACAATGAGCAGTTCTTC.

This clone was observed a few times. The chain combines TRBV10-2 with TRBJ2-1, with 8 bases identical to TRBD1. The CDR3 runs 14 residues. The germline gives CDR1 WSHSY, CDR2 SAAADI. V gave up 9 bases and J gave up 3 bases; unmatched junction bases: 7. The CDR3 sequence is CASSTGQGYNEQFF. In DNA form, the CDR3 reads TGCGCCAGTTCGACTGGACAGGGCTACAATGAGCAGTTCTTC.

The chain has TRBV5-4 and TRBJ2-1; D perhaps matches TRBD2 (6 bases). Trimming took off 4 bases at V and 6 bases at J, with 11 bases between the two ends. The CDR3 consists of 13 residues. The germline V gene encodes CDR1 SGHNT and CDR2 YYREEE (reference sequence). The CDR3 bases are TGTGCCAGCAGCGGAGCGGGCCTCAATGAGCAGTTCTTC. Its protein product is CASSGAGLNEQFF.

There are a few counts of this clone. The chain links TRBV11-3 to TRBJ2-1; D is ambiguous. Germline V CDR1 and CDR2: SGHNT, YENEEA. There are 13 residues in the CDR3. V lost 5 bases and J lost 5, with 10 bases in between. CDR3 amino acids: CASSKSRDNEQFF. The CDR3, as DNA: TGTGCCAGCAGCAAAAGTAGGGACAATGAGCAGTTCTTC.